The 10 T cell receptor beta chains given below trace back to one sample, sequenced in a study of T cells in Graves' hyperthyroidism and ophthalmopathy. Authors of the study amplified TCR beta CDR3 regions from RNA transcripts. The study used the HTBI primer set for a first-round RT-PCR of the TCR CDR3. MiXCR, run by TCRdb on the multiplex PCR reads, gives a single entry per CDR3 protein. Altogether roughly 560,000 distinct CDR3 sequences are present, around 15% being singletons, with the ten largest covering 3.5% to 4.5%. The sequencing input was blood. These receptors came from a woman aged 40-49 years with Graves' ophthalmopathy.

This clonotype was seen many times. This chain connects TRBV12-5 to TRBJ1-1; D not resolved. This CDR3 region has 12 residues. V lost 8 bases to trimming and J lost 1 base, with 8 bases between them. Germline V gives CDR1 LGHNT, CDR2 FRNRAP. The CDR3: CASKPQNTEAFF. CDR3 coding DNA: TGTGCTAGTAAACCCCAGAACACTGAAGCTTTCTTT.

This clonotype was seen many times. The chain recombines TRBV9 with TRBJ1-2; D remains ambiguous. CDR3 length equals 15 residues. The germline V gene has CDR1 SGDLS and CDR2 YYNGEE. V was shortened by 3 bases and J by 4 bases, with 16 bases between the two germline ends. CDR3 protein: CASSEGLSEGYGYTF. As DNA, the CDR3 is TGTGCCAGCAGCGAGGGTCTTTCCGAGGGCTATGGCTACACCTTC.

This clonotype was seen ten or more times. The V and J genes are TRBV30 and TRBJ1-5; possibly TRBD1 for D (5 bases). Looked up from germline, CDR1 is GTSNPN and CDR2 is SVGIG (reference sequence). The CDR3 length is 15 residues. V gave up 0 bases and J gave up 7 bases, with 16 bases separating them. The CDR3 DNA sequence: TGTGCCTGGAGTGTAAAAGGGGCGGGGGAGCAGCCCCAGCATTTT. This encodes CAWSVKGAGEQPQHF.

This clonotype was seen repeatedly, ten times or more. V and J are TRBV13 and TRBJ2-7; D is uncertain. The ends were cut back, 0 bases at V and 3 bases at J, with 9 bases in the middle. CDR1 is PRHDT, CDR2 FYEKMQ, per germline (reference sequence). There are 14 residues in the CDR3. The CDR3: CASSLGNSYYEQYF. CDR3 DNA sequence: TGTGCCAGCAGCTTAGGCAATTCTTACTACGAGCAGTACTTC.

J is TRBJ1-2 and V is TRBV5-6; maybe TRBD1 (5 bases). Trimming took off 4 bases at V and 4 bases at J, with 11 bases between the two ends. The CDR3 sequence is 13 residues long. Germline CDR1 reads SGHDT; CDR2 reads YYEEEE. The chain's CDR3 is CASSIQASYGYTF. For the CDR3, the DNA is TGTGCCAGCAGCATACAGGCTTCCTATGGCTACACCTTC.

The chain couples TRBV28 to TRBJ2-5; 8 nucleotides align to TRBD2. J gave up 2 bases and V 7 bases, and 6 bases lay outside the gene matches. Germline assignment: CDR1 MDHEN and CDR2 SYDVKM. The CDR3 runs 14 residues. CDR3 coding DNA: TGTGCCAGCAAAAGCGGGAGCTTTCAAGAGACCCAGTACTTC. Amino acid sequence: CASKSGSFQETQYF. The entire variable domain, with the rest obtained from reference TRBV28 and TRBJ2-5, is as follows: DVKVTQSSRYLVKRTGEKVFLECVQDMDHENMFWYRQDPGLGLRLIYFSYDVKMKEKGDIPEGYSVSREKKERFSLILESASTNQTSMYLCASKSGSFQETQYFGPGTRLLVL.

The sample holds many counts of this clonotype. V is TRBV28 and J is TRBJ2-7, with 7 positions matching TRBD2. The CDR3 contains 13 residues. The germline CDR1 and CDR2 sequences are MDHEN and SYDVKM. V shed 3 bases and J 3 bases; nucleotides not matched to a gene: 2. The CDR3 bases are TGTGCCAGCAGTTTTACGGGAGGCTACGAGCAGTACTTC. Amino acids: CASSFTGGYEQYF. Complete variable domain (other parts from reference TRBV28 and TRBJ2-7): DVKVTQSSRYLVKRTGEKVFLECVQDMDHENMFWYRQDPGLGLRLIYFSYDVKMKEKGDIPEGYSVSREKKERFSLILESASTNQTSMYLCASSFTGGYEQYFGPGTRLTVT.

Many counts were recorded for this clonotype. The genes are TRBV29-1 and TRBJ2-5, with D maybe TRBD2 (5 bases). The CDR3 totals 13 residues. Trimming cost V 0 bases and J 0 bases, with 5 bases left between them. Germline CDR1 and CDR2: SQVTM and ANQGSEA. CDR3 DNA sequence: TGCAGCGTTGAAGAGGACTACCAAGAGACCCAGTACTTC. This encodes CSVEEDYQETQYF.

The count of this clonotype is one. V usage is TRBV3-1 and J usage is TRBJ1-5; D is ambiguous. This CDR3 has 16 residues. Trimming cost V 0 bases and J 0 bases, with 9 bases left between them. Germline CDR1 and CDR2: LGHDT and YNNKEL (reference sequence). CDR3: CASSQDHWHSNQPQHF. The CDR3, as DNA: TGTGCCAGCAGCCAAGATCATTGGCATAGCAATCAGCCCCAGCATTTT.

This clonotype was found a few times. The V gene is TRBV9, the J gene TRBJ1-1; the D gene is possibly TRBD1 (5 bases). CDR3 size: 15 residues. V was shortened by 0 bases and J by 1 base, with 10 bases between the two germline ends. From germline, CDR1 is SGDLS and CDR2 YYNGEE. CDR3 loop: CASSVGVGTNTEAFF. CDR3 sequence (DNA): TGTGCCAGCAGCGTAGGGGTGGGGACGAACACTGAAGCTTTCTTT.